A selection of T cell receptor beta chains follows, all from one sample in a study of cytomegalovirus exposure and HLA in healthy donors. TCRdb's table, derived via immunoSEQ multiplex PCR, lists solely in-frame clones and lacks some. The sample carries some 150,000 clones, about 94% recorded once. Sequencing input: PBMCs. These TCRs come from a man aged 18 to 30 in good health and CMV-seropositive. CDR3s include the opening cysteine and the closing phenylalanine or tryptophan. The D gene is left open where the match is weak. The listing skips clone size in some rows; elsewhere it reads once, few, many or a size class.

.	TRBJ1-5	12	TRBV7-9	.	CASSLEGGPQHF	TGTGCCAGCAGCTTAGAAGGCGGGCCCCAGCATTTT
.	TRBJ2-6	19	TRBV15	TRBD1	CATSSPYDRVETGANVLTF	TGTGCCACCAGCAGCCCTTATGACAGGGTTGAAACTGGGGCCAACGTCCTGACTTTC
.	TRBJ1-5	14	TRBV5-1	.	CASSLTGRNQPQHF	TGCGCCAGCAGCTTGACAGGGCGGAATCAGCCCCAGCATTTT
.	TRBJ1-1	20	TRBV30	.	CAWSVPWTATWVNRDTEAFF	TGTGCCTGGAGTGTCCCATGGACAGCTACGTGGGTCAATCGGGACACTGAAGCTTTCTTT
.	TRBJ2-7	16	TRBV4-1	TRBD2	CASSQVFRTSRYEQYF	TGCGCCAGCAGCCAAGTTTTTCGGACTAGTCGCTACGAGCAGTACTTC
.	TRBJ2-3	13	TRBV5-1	.	CASIGGSTDTQYF	TGCGCCAGCATAGGAGGGAGCACAGATACGCAGTATTTT
.	TRBJ1-2	11	TRBV21-1	.	CASGGGVGYTF	TGTGCCAGCGGAGGGGGCGTTGGCTACACCTTC
.	TRBJ2-3	15	TRBV11-2	TRBD2	CASSREREGVDTQYF	TGTGCCAGCAGCCGAGAGCGGGAGGGCGTAGATACGCAGTATTTT
.	TRBJ1-5	13	TRBV28	.	CAVDSRGNQPQHF	TGTGCCGTCGATAGCAGGGGAAATCAGCCCCAGCATTTT
once	TRBJ1-3	15	TRBV7-9	TRBD1	CASSSQGGGGNTIYF	TGTGCCAGCAGCTCACAGGGGGGTGGTGGAAACACCATATATTTT
.	TRBJ1-2	14	TRBV5-6	.	CASSLVAGNYGYTF	TGTGCCAGCAGCTTGGTGGCAGGGAACTATGGCTACACCTTC
.	TRBJ2-7	17	TRBV18	TRBD1	CASSPKTGGPQSYEQYF	TGTGCCAGCTCTCCAAAGACAGGGGGTCCTCAATCCTACGAGCAGTACTTC
once	TRBJ2-1	14	TRBV11-1	TRBD1	CASRTGQAGREQFF	TGTGCCAGCAGGACGGGACAGGCTGGACGTGAGCAGTTCTTC
few	TRBJ1-2	13	TRBV28	.	CASSFAGPSGYTF	TGTGCCAGCAGTTTCGCGGGGCCATCTGGCTACACCTTC
.	TRBJ1-3	14	TRBV5-1	.	CASSLSAPGNTIYF	TGCGCCAGCAGCTTGTCAGCGCCGGGAAACACCATATATTTT
.	TRBJ1-1	14	TRBV19	.	CASSIHSMNTEAFF	TGTGCCAGTAGTATACACTCGATGAACACTGAAGCTTTCTTT